This T cell receptor beta chain was found in a study of cytomegalovirus exposure and HLA in healthy donors. Study at large: Roughly 180 million T cells yielded approximately 100 million unique TCR beta sequences, as an earlier analysis found.

In the case of this clone: Its target is unknown.

PCR primers comprised 60 Vbeta and 13 Jbeta primers. Sequencing used immunoSEQ multiplex PCR; TCRdb keeps in-frame clones, though not all of them. The sample has under 300,000 clones; 70% to 90% are singletons. Germline V gene sequence: CDR1 SGDLS, CDR2 YYNGEE. This CDR3 is 17 amino acids long. V was cut by 0 bases and J by 1 base, with 16 bases left in between. Study-wide points: Researchers reported in a later analysis that a missense DCLRE1C variant was tied to TCR beta V- and J-gene trimming. In a later analysis, TCR association rates varied by HLA locus: DRB1 most, HLA-C fewest.

Sequencing input: PBMCs. The chain is built from TRBV9 and TRBJ1-1; unclear D gene. This TCR was recovered from a middle-aged woman in good health and CMV-seropositive. CDR3 sequence reads: CASSVETYPSGNTEAFF. The CDR3 region has the DNA TGTGCCAGCAGCGTAGAGACATATCCGAGTGGGAACACTGAAGCTTTCTTT.